These 8 T cell receptor beta chains came from one sample sequenced in a study of blood T cell repertoires in COVID-19. Assay: immunoSEQ multiplex PCR; the TCRdb copy retains only in-frame clones and omits some. The sample includes around 76,000 clones, roughly four fifths of them seen just once. The specimen sequenced was peripheral blood. The receptors were sampled from a woman of 80 years or more with active or convalescent COVID-19.

The chain has TRBV5-1 and TRBJ2-7; no definite D call. Trimming cost V 3 bases and J 7 bases, with 8 bases left between them. CDR3 size: 11 residues. Looked up from germline, CDR1 is SGHRS and CDR2 is YFSETQ. This CDR3 is CASSSAREQYF. The DNA for the CDR3 is TGCGCCAGCAGCTCCGCTCGGGAGCAGTACTTC. Full variable domain (remainder filled in from reference TRBV5-1 and TRBJ2-7): KAGVTQTPRYLIKTRGQQVTLSCSPISGHRSVSWYQQTPGQGLQFLFEYFSETQRNKGNFPGRFSGRQFSNSRSEMNVSTLELGDSALYLCASSSAREQYFGPGTRLTVT.

This clone was detected a few times. This rearrangement joins TRBV5-5 to TRBJ2-1; 9 bases are shared with TRBD2. The CDR3 extends over 15 amino acids. CDR1 and CDR2 (germline): SGHKS, YYEKEE (reference sequence). V lost 4 bases and J lost 7; bases outside the gene matches: 9. Here the CDR3 reads CASSLLAGAANEQFF. CDR3 bases: TGTGCCAGCAGCCTTTTAGCGGGGGCTGCTAATGAGCAGTTCTTC.

The CDR3 DNA is TGTGCCAGCACCTTACAGGGGGACACTGAAGCTTTCTTT. This encodes CASTLQGDTEAFF. The V gene is TRBV12-3 or TRBV12-4, the J gene TRBJ1-1; 8 bases map to TRBD1. The CDR3 contains 13 residues. J gave up 3 bases and V 7 bases, and 4 bases lay outside the gene matches.

The chain links TRBV10-3 to TRBJ1-5, with D possibly TRBD1 on 5 matching bases. This CDR3 is built from 13 residues. Germline CDR1 and CDR2: ENHRY and SYGVKD. V was pared by 4 bases and J by 4 bases, with 8 bases between. The CDR3 nucleotides are TGTGCCATCAGTGTGGCAGGGAATCAGCCCCAGCATTTT. Its translation is CAISVAGNQPQHF.

This sequence joins TRBV27 and TRBJ1-6, with D possibly matching TRBD1 (6 bases). Trimming stripped 11 bases from V and 4 bases from J, with 15 bases between. The length of the CDR3 is 14 residues. CDR1 and CDR2 from the germline V gene are MNHEY and SMNVEV (reference sequence). Here the CDR3 DNA reads TGTGCCGGATCTAACAGGGATTATAATTCACCCCTCCACTTT. As protein: CAGSNRDYNSPLHF.

As to this clone: The same CDR3 is also encoded by other DNA sequences in this sample. The gene calls are TRBV5-1 and TRBJ2-6, with TRBD1 matching over 8 bases. The CDR3 spans 17 residues. Germline V CDR1 and CDR2: SGHRS, YFSETQ. The junction had 9 bases not matched to a gene; V was cut back by 4 bases and J by 3 bases. The CDR3 nucleotides read TGCGCCAGCAGCCTCGGACAGGGTACGAGTGGGGCCAACGTCCTGACTTTC. Translated: CASSLGQGTSGANVLTF.

As regards this clone: Other nucleotide sequences in the sample specify the same CDR3. The J gene is TRBJ1-5, the V gene TRBV29-1; 7 bases are shared with TRBD1. This CDR3 has 13 amino acids. The germline gives CDR1 SQVTM, CDR2 ANQGSEA. V shed 7 bases and J 7 bases; nucleotides not matched to a gene: 10. The CDR3 spells CSARQGLGQPQHF. In nucleotides, the CDR3 is TGCAGCGCTAGACAGGGACTAGGGCAGCCCCAGCATTTT.

This chain connects TRBV6-2 or TRBV6-3 to TRBJ1-3; perhaps TRBD1 as D (6 bases). Trimming left V 5 bases short and J 4 bases short, with 21 bases between. From germline, CDR1 is MNHEY and CDR2 SVGEGT. CDR3 size: 17 residues. The CDR3: CASSTHPTGVTGNTIYF. The CDR3 nucleotides are TGTGCCAGCAGTACCCACCCGACAGGAGTAACGGGAAACACCATATATTTT.